The 4 T cell receptor beta chains below were found in one sample sequenced in a study of regulatory T cells in long-lasting Graves disease. Described time point: newly diagnosed GD, antithyroid drugs for less than 3 months. Following extraction of RNA from PBMCs, that RNA was used to make the TCR library. The TCR beta library used iRepertoire HTBI primers with Arm-PCR amplification of CDR3. Each CDR3 protein is one row after TCRdb ran MiXCR on the multiplex PCR reads. The sample comprises 500,000 or so distinct CDR3 sequences, 15% to 20% of which are singletons, and roughly an eighth rests with the top ten. This same sample was also taken into another study, of T cells in Graves' hyperthyroidism and ophthalmopathy.

Sequenced material: peripheral blood mononuclear cells (PBMCs), taken at new diagnosis, from a patient treated with antithyroid drugs. The source of these receptors is a middle-aged man with Graves disease.

The sample holds many counts of this clonotype. The chain carries TRBV3-1 and TRBJ2-3; no clear D gene. The germline gives CDR1 LGHDT, CDR2 YNNKEL (reference sequence). Trimming removed 4 bases from V and 3 bases from J, with 5 bases in between. This CDR3 is built from 12 residues. The CDR3 loop is CASSRLTDTQYF. In nucleotides, the CDR3 is TGTGCCAGCAGCCGACTGACAGATACGCAGTATTTT.

The rearrangement joins TRBV18 to TRBJ2-5; 7 bases map to TRBD2. The CDR3 covers 15 residues. In germline, CDR1 is KGHSH, CDR2 LQKENI. V shed 4 bases and J 4 bases; nucleotides not matched to a gene: 9. In nucleotides, the CDR3 is TGTGCCAGCTCACTGGGACTATACCCTCCAGAGACCCAGTACTTC. Translation: CASSLGLYPPETQYF.

The chain combines TRBV19 with TRBJ1-1, with D tentatively TRBD1 (6 bases). V lost 3 bases and J lost 3, with 20 bases in between. Germline V gene lookup returns CDR1 LNHDA and CDR2 SQIVND (reference sequence). The CDR3 spans 17 residues. The CDR3 loop reads CASSMGGRPFVDTEAFF. CDR3 nucleotides: TGTGCCAGTAGTATGGGGGGCCGACCATTCGTGGACACTGAAGCTTTCTTT.

This chain links TRBV6-2 or TRBV6-3 with TRBJ2-2; no reliable D call. Trimming removed 6 bases at V and 2 bases at J, with 7 bases between. Looked up from germline, CDR1 is MNHEY and CDR2 is SVGEGT. The CDR3 spans 13 residues. CDR3 in amino acids: CASRGINTGELFF. For the CDR3, the DNA is TGTGCCAGCAGGGGAATAAACACCGGGGAGCTGTTTTTT.